This TCR beta chain was identified in a study of CD8+CD57+ T cells in acquired aplastic anemia (dated by TCRdb to 2017 to 2018). For the study in its entirety: DNA extracted from sorted CD4+ and CD8+ cells had a mean of about 3 ug, with a range of roughly 0.17 to 30 ug. CD8+CD57+ expansion was defined as a frequency above the mean frequency observed in healthy subjects. Summary of the overall study and its limitations: Around 30 CD8+ CDR3 sequences were shared between patients and controls but appeared highly expressed in patients and within their immunodominant clones. CD8+ Simpson's diversity did not differ significantly between patients and healthy controls (P=0.060).

The patients picked for sequencing were ones in whom flow cytometry had shown an expansion of CD8+CD57+ cells. Every patient had a diagnosis of severe acquired aplastic anemia based on International Study of Aplastic Anemia and Agranulocytosis and Camitta criteria. No therapy had been received by the patients at the time of blood sampling. TCR repertoires of sorted CD4+ and CD8+ blood T cells from severe aplastic anemia patients and healthy subjects were deep-sequenced in the study. In the USA, patient enrollment took place under clinicaltrials.gov protocols 00001620, 01623167, 00001397, 00071045, 00081523 and 00961064. Ficoll-Paque density gradient centrifugation was used to isolate peripheral blood mononuclear cells. Before DNA extraction, CD4+ and CD8+ T cells were sorted by FACS or by magnetic beads. Genomic DNA served as template for TCR beta VDJ combination and CDR3 sequence profiling. An Illumina HiSeq 2000 was used for TCR repertoire sequencing. As for the authors' bioinformatics: Repertoire assessment relied on Simpson's diversity index, CDR3 size and DJ length profiles, and TRBV/TRBJ rearrangement plots. The immunodominant clone was defined as the most abundant DNA sequence in deep sequencing data. CDR3 amino acid sequences were screened for sharing across subjects and were compared with published repertoires and the VDJdb database. TCRdb applied fastp at Q25 and MiXCR to the public reads, then kept only in-frame beta chains. Duplicate CDR3 protein sequences are folded into a single record with the most common DNA and genes. These V and J calls derive from TCRdb rather than the authors' analysis. The sample table contains 150,000 to 200,000 distinct CDR3 sequences; only one count was recorded for 45% to 55% of them. Approximately 1% of the sample is in the top ten clones.

With regard to this clonotype: Its antigen is still unknown. At one boundary the junction diverges from the germline segment, which might be a read error.

The sequenced sample consisted of sorted CD4+, CD8+, or CD8+CD57+ T cells (not recorded which) from PBMCs. The source is a human donor with aplastic anemia.

The nucleotide sequence is TGTGCTAGCAGCCCCCGGGACAGGAGCTACGAGCAGTACTTC. This codes for CASSPRDRSYEQYF. The rearrangement combines TRBV7-7 with TRBJ2-7; 8 of the junction bases match TRBD1. The CDR3 goes from the cysteine to the phenylalanine over 14 residues. The DNA shown is the 42-base CDR3, in frame from base 1. CDR1 and CDR2 are read off the germline V gene (reference sequence) as SSHAT and FNYEAQ.